The rows below give T cell receptor beta chains drawn from one sample of a study of cytomegalovirus exposure and HLA in healthy donors. Libraries were prepared by immunoSEQ multiplex PCR; TCRdb keeps only in-frame clonotypes and omits some of them. The sample yields 96,000 or so clones, of which the top ten take up about 5.9%. Sequencing used PBMCs. Every receptor here comes from a girl aged 5 to 17 in good health and CMV-seropositive. Each CDR3 is given without its conserved first and last residue.

>TRBV7-6
ASSLGGGTTYNEQF
>TRBV4-1
ASSQADRKNTEAF
>TRBV9
ASSVDPGIGNEQF
>TRBV27
ASSLEGQGPSPLH
>TRBV4-1
ASSQEGGTGSTVYGYT
>TRBV11-2
ASSPAGQGADSPLH
>TRBV2
ASTGQGYEQY
>TRBV18
ASSIKDRGEETQY
>TRBV9
ASSVDQGADSPLH
>TRBV19
ATEAGGGIKKF
>TRBV7-9
ASSRRDRGYNEQF
>TRBV6-1
ASSPPEVGNQPQH
>TRBV4-2
ASSQGQGDNQPQH
>TRBV4-1
ASSRTGGNEQF
>TRBV4-3
ASSQGRPMNTEAF
>TRBV2
ACTVAPRSDTQY
>TRBV4-1
ASSRGGVGSNQPQH
>TRBV2
ASSERLAGGPSTDTQY
>TRBV7-9
ASSLKQNTEAF
>TRBV9
ASSVERGQVYNEQF
>TRBV19
ASRDRGSTNEKLF
>TRBV6-5
ASRRADNTEAF
>TRBV15
ATSRDPTARSEY
>TRBV14
ASSPTGSNEKLF
>TRBV15
ATSREGGSSYEQY
>TRBV6-8
ASRTGNLYLNTEAF
>TRBV30
AWSLTGGWSYNEQF
>TRBV9
ASSVGSGGSTEAF
>TRBV27
ASRGPSGAGTDTQY
>TRBV19
ASSIGPLRGTEAF
>TRBV5-5
ASSLGQGAQAYEQS
>TRBV11-2
ASSLVAGGRGYT
>TRBV2
ASSGLTEAF
>TRBV7-9
ASSLYVRFQETQY
>TRBV7-3
ASRSGGTDTQY
>TRBV4-1
ASSLGTGTEAF
>TRBV7-6
ASGPTSGYAHEQY
>TRBV9
ASSPRLDMLNMWLLGYT
>TRBV7-9
ASSPRTGGVYNTEAF
>TRBV27
ASSTPGYNEKLF
>TRBV6-5
ASSPQASYEQY
>TRBV6-1
ASSEEGVTGELF
>TRBV19
ASSDGYGTDTQY
>TRBV7-9
ASSSDTNGANVLT
>TRBV27
ASGLGLSASNQPQH
>TRBV6-5
ASSLRDRHQHQH
>TRBV7-9
ASSFDYYTGIEQF
>TRBV29-1
SVEGQGNYGYT
>TRBV4-3
ASSQDWLGGNTDTQY
>TRBV29-1
SVGPQGDNEQF
>TRBV27
ASSSGGAGDTEAF
>TRBV5-1
ASSPFLTGANTEAF
>TRBV5-6
ASSSYSYEQY
>TRBV10-3
AISEAGGNSPLH
>TRBV7-7
ASSSTVSVEQY